The T cell receptor (beta chain) described here comes from a study of T cells after yellow fever vaccination. V shed 10 bases and J 3 bases; nucleotides not matched to a gene: 11. The germline V gene encodes CDR1 SNHLY and CDR2 FYNNEI. This CDR3 spans 14 amino acids. TCRdb independently ran MiXCR on the 5' RACE reads; one entry per CDR3 protein. The sample yields some 30,000 distinct CDR3 sequences, approximately 4.7% seen once. Broader study findings: The secondary response was weaker, and its peak arrived faster, on day 5 versus 15.

Points on this clonotype: Its antigen is as yet unknown.

Specimen: CD8+ T cells sorted from PBMCs, collected 5 days after the yellow fever booster vaccination. This sequence was found in a man younger than 40 who received the YFV17D yellow fever vaccine. The chain uses TRBV2 and TRBJ2-7; 8 bases map to TRBD1. CDR3 sequence reads: CATEDPGGVYEQYF. The CDR3 DNA reads TGTGCCACCGAAGACCCAGGGGGCGTCTACGAGCAGTACTTC.